This TCR beta chain originates from a study of cytomegalovirus exposure and HLA in healthy donors. Findings and caveats of the study: Several of the most significant clusters appeared linked to common viral pathogens, based on a later analysis.

V was trimmed by 6 bases and J by 9 bases, leaving 15 bases between them. There are 12 residues in the CDR3. From germline, CDR1 is SQVTM and CDR2 ANQGSEA. Primers for the PCR totalled 60 Vbeta and 13 Jbeta. The repertoire was sequenced with immunoSEQ multiplex PCR; TCRdb's copy has only in-frame clones and lacks some. The top ten clones hold roughly 1.4% of a sample with approximately 160,000 clones, around two thirds of them seen once. A few counts support this clone. The antigen remains undetermined. The TCR sequence derives from a man in his fifties in good health and CMV-seronegative. V and J are TRBV29-1 and TRBJ1-5; D is ambiguous. Specimen: PBMCs. The CDR3 sequence is CSVIILVWPQHF. The CDR3 coding sequence is TGCAGCGTCATTATACTGGTATGGCCCCAGCATTTT.